The 9 T cell receptor beta chains below were found in one sample sequenced in a study of T cell responses to AZD1222 COVID-19 vaccine. Clones were read by immunoSEQ multiplex PCR, and TCRdb kept only the in-frame ones, dropping some. The sample has roughly 120,000 clones, about nine tenths seen once. The material was peripheral blood, obtained on day 0 of AZD1222 vaccination. These receptors were collected from an adult in good health.

The chain couples TRBV3-1 (or the pseudogene TRBV3-2) to TRBJ1-3, with TRBD1 matching 8 bases. This CDR3 has 15 residues. After removal of 3 bases from V and 3 bases from J, the junction contained 4 bases not matched to a gene. Germline V CDR1 and CDR2: LGHDT, YNNKEL (reference sequence). CDR3 nucleotide sequence: TGTGCCAGCAGCCATGAGACAGGGGATGGAAACACCATATATTTT. Amino acids: CASSHETGDGNTIYF.

This CDR3 is CASSPGSSYEQYF. The CDR3 bases are TGCGCCAGCAGCCCCGGGAGCTCCTACGAGCAGTACTTC. The chain uses TRBV5-1 and TRBJ2-7; D perhaps matches TRBD2 (6 bases). Per the germline V gene, CDR1 is SGHRS and CDR2 is YFSETQ. With 4 bases removed from V and 0 bases from J, the gap between germline ends came to 8 bases. The CDR3 has 13 amino acids. The variable domain in full, with the rest retrieved from reference TRBV5-1 and TRBJ2-7, is KAGVTQTPRYLIKTRGQQVTLSCSPISGHRSVSWYQQTPGQGLQFLFEYFSETQRNKGNFPGRFSGRQFSNSRSEMNVSTLELGDSALYLCASSPGSSYEQYFGPGTRLTVT.

The rearrangement links TRBV4-2 to TRBJ2-3; TRBD2 agrees at 8 bases. Germline CDR1 LGHNA, CDR2 YNFKEQ. Losses at the gene ends were 0 bases for V and 3 bases for J; bases not matched to a gene: 20. This CDR3 region has 21 residues. CDR3 DNA: TGTGCCAGCAGCCAAGATCTATCTGGGTGGACTAGCTCCGGGCCGACAGATACGCAGTATTTT. Translation: CASSQDLSGWTSSGPTDTQYF.

This chain links TRBV6-5 with TRBJ1-1; D unresolved. The CDR3 is 12 residues long. CDR1 is MNHEY and CDR2 is SVGAGI in the germline V gene. Trimming cost V 6 bases and J 3 bases, with 8 bases left between them. The CDR3 region has the DNA TGTGCCAGCAGCTCACAGTACACTGAAGCTTTCTTT. Translation: CASSSQYTEAFF.

The chain links TRBV4-2 to TRBJ1-5, with unresolved D. The germline V gene has CDR1 LGHNA and CDR2 YNFKEQ. Trimming took off 0 bases at V and 9 bases at J, with 18 bases between the two ends. CDR3 length equals 16 residues. CDR3 coding DNA: TGTGCCAGCAGCCAAGAAGGCGGTCAGGCCCCCCGGCCCCAGCATTTT. This translates into CASSQEGGQAPRPQHF.

CDR3 protein: CASSTGYRGYEQYF. The CDR3 nucleotides read TGTGCCAGCAGTACAGGGTACAGGGGGTACGAGCAGTACTTC. The rearrangement links TRBV6-5 to TRBJ2-7, with TRBD1 matching 8 bases. The CDR3 consists of 14 residues. Per the germline V gene, CDR1 is MNHEY and CDR2 is SVGAGI. Unmatched junction bases numbered 7, after V lost 5 bases and J lost 4 bases.

This chain joins TRBV5-1 and TRBJ1-1; TRBD1 might be the D (6 bases). This CDR3 comprises 15 residues. CDR1 SGHRS and CDR2 YFSETQ come from the germline V gene. Trimming cost V 3 bases and J 0 bases, with 12 bases left between them. The CDR3 is CASSWRGGLNTEAFF. DNA of the CDR3: TGCGCCAGCAGCTGGAGGGGGGGCTTGAACACTGAAGCTTTCTTT.

V gene TRBV7-2 combines with J gene TRBJ1-3; D remains ambiguous. The CDR3 runs 14 residues. Trimming removed 3 bases at V and 4 bases at J, with 10 bases between. The germline CDR1 and CDR2 sequences are SGHTA and FQGNSA. CDR3 DNA sequence: TGTGCCAGCAGCTTGGGCGGTACCGGAAACACCATATATTTT. The encoded protein is CASSLGGTGNTIYF.

The chain links TRBV10-3 to TRBJ1-2; unclear D gene. The CDR3 loop spans 12 amino acids. CDR1 is ENHRY, CDR2 SYGVKD, per germline. Trimming shortened V by 4 bases and J by 8 bases, and 11 bases separated the two germline ends. The CDR3 here is CAISAVGRGYTF. CDR3 coding DNA: TGTGCCATCAGTGCGGTAGGGCGCGGCTACACCTTC.